Below are 28 T cell receptor beta chains sequenced from a single sample in a study of T-cell reconstitution after alpha-beta-depleted transplantation in children. During its preparation, the TCRbeta library received unique molecular identifiers. TCRdb reanalysed the PCR reads using MiXCR and keeps one entry per CDR3 protein. The sample holds some 150,000 distinct CDR3 sequences; around 8.5% are singletons and the top ten take 15% to 20%. Sequencing used PBMCs, mostly from graft donor cells, obtained 180 days after TCRalphabeta/CD19-depleted stem cell transplant. Receptors were obtained from a female patient aged 2 to 10 who had a stem cell transplant for congenital amegakaryocytic thrombocytopenia, so the T cells may come from the graft donor.

This clonotype was counted ten times or more. This chain uses TRBV20-1 with TRBJ2-1; the match to TRBD2 covers 13 bases. The CDR3 sequence is 14 residues long. CDR1 DFQATT and CDR2 SNEGSKA come from the germline V gene (reference sequence). V shed 6 bases and J 9 bases; nucleotides not matched to a gene: 8. The CDR3 DNA is TGCAGTGCGCAACTAGCGGGAGGGCCGATTGAGCAGTTCTTC. Protein product: CSAQLAGGPIEQFF.

This clonotype was seen many times. The genes are TRBV7-6 and TRBJ2-5; TRBD2 aligns across 12 bases. Per the germline V gene, CDR1 is SGHVS and CDR2 is FNYEAQ. The trim removed 1 base at V and 5 bases at J, leaving 11 bases unmatched. This CDR3 has 18 residues. The CDR3 region has the DNA TGTGCCAGCAGCTTAGATAATGCCCTAGCGGGAGGGTCGGAGACCCAGTACTTC. Translation: CASSLDNALAGGSETQYF.

The sample holds many counts of this clonotype. The chain uses TRBV3-1 and TRBJ1-5; D ambiguous. With 3 bases removed from V and 7 bases from J, the gap between germline ends came to 13 bases. The CDR3 length is 14 residues. Germline values: CDR1 LGHDT, CDR2 YNNKEL (reference sequence). In nucleotides, the CDR3 is TGTGCCAGCAGCCACTCCGGACCTTACCAGCCCCAGCATTTT. Translated: CASSHSGPYQPQHF.

The rearrangement links TRBV2 to TRBJ2-1; perhaps TRBD2 as D (5 bases). The V gene lost 5 bases and the J gene lost 8 bases, with 13 bases spanning the gap. The CDR3 spans 13 residues. Germline V gene data show CDR1 as SNHLY and CDR2 as FYNNEI. CDR3 protein: CASSTSHVDEQFF. CDR3 nucleotides: TGTGCCAGCAGTACTAGTCACGTGGATGAGCAGTTCTTC.

The rearrangement links TRBV11-1 to TRBJ2-3; 13 nucleotides align to TRBD2. Looked up from germline, CDR1 is SGHAT and CDR2 is FQDESV (reference sequence). The CDR3 length is 18 residues. V lost 4 bases to trimming and J lost 5 bases; unmatched junction nucleotides: 12. The CDR3 DNA sequence: TGTGCCAGCAGCTCAACATTAGGACTAGCGGGGGCGGGAGATACGCAGTATTTT. Translating it yields CASSSTLGLAGAGDTQYF.

J is TRBJ1-1 and V is TRBV11-2, with D possibly matching TRBD1 (5 bases). The CDR3 has 14 amino acids. Germline CDR1 SGHAT, CDR2 FQNNGV. V lost 3 bases and J 1 base, leaving 9 bases between the germline ends. The CDR3 nucleotides read TGTGCCAGCAGCTTGGACGGGGGGAACACTGAAGCTTTCTTT. Protein sequence: CASSLDGGNTEAFF.

In this sample, this clonotype turned up many times. This chain joins TRBV5-1 and TRBJ2-7; a weak D match, TRBD1 (6 bases). The CDR3 has 13 residues. V lost 1 base, J lost 4 bases, and 9 bases lay in between. Germline V gene data show CDR1 as SGHRS and CDR2 as YFSETQ. The CDR3 spells CASSLQGTYEQYF. The CDR3 DNA sequence: TGCGCCAGCAGCTTGCAGGGGACATACGAGCAGTACTTC.

This clonotype was picked up many times. J is TRBJ2-3 and V is TRBV28, with D tentatively TRBD2 (7 bases). The CDR3 contains 16 residues. V gave up 8 bases and J gave up 2 bases, with 20 bases separating them. Per the germline V gene, CDR1 is MDHEN and CDR2 is SYDVKM. In DNA, the CDR3 is TGTGCCAGCCCCCCATCGGTCGGGGGGCCCACAGATACGCAGTATTTT. This codes for CASPPSVGGPTDTQYF.

The table lists this clonotype with many counts. The germline gene is not matched at one end of the junction; a read error may be the cause. The chain uses TRBV2 and TRBJ2-2; the D gene is possibly TRBD2 (6 bases). The CDR3 has 13 residues. The germline gives CDR1 SNHLY, CDR2 FYNNEI. CDR3 region: CASSRGPAGGAVF. The DNA for the CDR3 is TGTGCCAGCAGTCGCGGGCCTGCCGGCGGGGCTGTTTTT. Full variable domain (rest looked up from reference TRBV2 and TRBJ2-2): EPEVTQTPSHQVTQMGQEVILRCVPISNHLYFYWYRQILGQKVEFLVSFYNNEISEKSEIFDDQFSVERPDGSNFTLKIRSTKLEDSAMYFCASSRGPAGGAVFGEGSRLTVL.

This clonotype turned up a few times. The J gene is TRBJ2-7, the V gene TRBV5-1; 7 positions agree with TRBD1. The CDR3 spans 13 residues. Germline V gene lookup returns CDR1 SGHRS and CDR2 YFSETQ. With V trimmed by 4 bases and J by 3 bases, 4 bases remained unmatched. The CDR3 DNA is TGCGCCAGCAGCACCCGACAGGGCTACGAGCAGTACTTC. Amino acids: CASSTRQGYEQYF.

This clonotype was seen many times. The V call is TRBV7-2, the J call TRBJ1-5, with no clear D. The germline V gene encodes CDR1 SGHTA and CDR2 FQGNSA. This CDR3 comprises 12 residues. V lost 5 bases and J 3 bases, leaving 5 bases between the germline ends. This CDR3 is CASSQHNQPQHF. The CDR3, as DNA: TGTGCCAGCAGCCAACACAATCAGCCCCAGCATTTT. Using reference TRBV7-2 and TRBJ1-5 for the parts outside the CDR3, the full variable domain is GAGVSQSPSNKVTEKGKDVELRCDPISGHTALYWYRQSLGQGLEFLIYFQGNSAPDKSGLPSDRFSAERTGGSVSTLTIQRTQQEDSAVYLCASSQHNQPQHFGDGTRLSIL.

This clonotype was counted at least ten times. The rearrangement uses TRBV5-1 and TRBJ2-3, with unresolved D. V was cut by 0 bases and J by 3 bases, with 11 bases left in between. Germline assignment: CDR1 SGHRS and CDR2 YFSETQ. The CDR3 is 15 residues long. The CDR3 region has the DNA TGCGCCAGCAGCTTGGCCAGGATTGAGACAGATACGCAGTATTTT. This translates into CASSLARIETDTQYF.

The sample holds many counts of this clonotype. The chain couples TRBV29-1 to TRBJ1-1; D is ambiguous. Germline values: CDR1 SQVTM, CDR2 ANQGSEA. This CDR3 has 12 amino acids. V was cut by 0 bases and J by 5 bases, with 7 bases left in between. The CDR3 loop reads CSVEEGGTEAFF. CDR3 DNA sequence: TGCAGCGTTGAAGAGGGCGGGACTGAAGCTTTCTTT.

This clonotype was seen repeatedly, ten times or more. The chain combines TRBV11-2 with TRBJ2-4; D may be TRBD1 or TRBD2 (6 bases each). This CDR3 is built from 15 residues. CDR1 and CDR2 from the germline V gene are SGHAT and FQNNGV. V lost 2 bases and J 13 bases, leaving 21 bases between the germline ends. This chain's CDR3 is CASSLPGAPRASQYF. The CDR3 DNA is TGTGCCAGCAGCTTACCGGGGGCCCCGCGCGCTAGCCAGTACTTC.

At least ten counts were recorded for this clonotype. The CDR3 reads CASSLESLAGVVYEQFF. The CDR3 nucleotides read TGCGCCAGCAGCTTGGAATCACTAGCGGGAGTAGTCTATGAGCAGTTCTTC. The V gene is TRBV5-1, the J gene TRBJ2-1; 11 nucleotides match TRBD2. The CDR3 runs 17 residues. The germline V gene encodes CDR1 SGHRS and CDR2 YFSETQ. J gave up 8 bases and V 0 bases, and 10 bases lay outside the gene matches.

This clonotype was counted at least ten times. The rearrangement joins TRBV28 to TRBJ2-7; D ambiguous. V gave up 2 bases and J gave up 3 bases, with 11 bases separating them. Per the germline V gene, CDR1 is MDHEN and CDR2 is SYDVKM. This CDR3 is built from 14 residues. CDR3 DNA sequence: TGTGCCAGCAGTTTAACGACGGACGGCTACGAGCAGTACTTC. Translation gives CASSLTTDGYEQYF.

This clonotype occurred many times. The genes are TRBV12-3 or TRBV12-4 and TRBJ2-3; 7 bases line up with TRBD2. The CDR3 runs to 15 residues. Losses at the gene ends were 6 bases for V and 2 bases for J; bases not matched to a gene: 8. CDR3 sequence reads: CASSPTSGVTDTQYF. For the CDR3, the DNA is TGTGCCAGCAGCCCCACCAGCGGGGTCACAGATACGCAGTATTTT.

This clonotype came up many times. The genes are TRBV4-1 and TRBJ2-7; D gene ambiguous. Germline assignment: CDR1 MGHRA and CDR2 YSYEKL. V lost 0 bases and J lost 8, with 11 bases in between. The CDR3 is made up of 13 amino acids. CDR3 residues: CASSQDIRRQQYF. CDR3 DNA sequence: TGCGCCAGCAGCCAAGATATCCGGCGCCAGCAGTACTTC.

In this sample, this clonotype turned up many times. The chain uses TRBV10-3 and TRBJ1-2; 9 nucleotides agree with TRBD1. The CDR3 runs to 14 residues. Germline V CDR1 and CDR2: ENHRY, SYGVKD. Trimming cost V 2 bases and J 6 bases; bases outside gene matches: 4. DNA of the CDR3: TGTGCCATCAGTGAGCCAGGACAGGGGAATGGCTACACCTTC. Translation: CAISEPGQGNGYTF.

On this clonotype itself: This could be a read error, since a much larger clone is one nucleotide away. V gene TRBV11-2 combines with J gene TRBJ1-5, with TRBD1 matching 9 bases. The CDR3 spans 14 residues. CDR1 and CDR2 from the germline V gene are SGHAT and FQNNGV. Trimming removed 4 bases from V and 4 bases from J; junction bases left unmatched: 2. CDR3 residues: CASSSDRGNQPQHF. The CDR3 bases are TGTGCCAGCAGCTCTGACAGGGGGAATCAGCCCCAGCATTTT.

In its sample, this clonotype was seen many times. The V and J genes are TRBV20-1 and TRBJ2-1; 8 bases fit TRBD2. This CDR3 is 17 amino acids long. The V segment lost 6 bases and the J segment 3 bases; nucleotides outside the gene matches: 16. Germline CDR1 DFQATT, CDR2 SNEGSKA (reference sequence). The CDR3: CSARWTSSHAGYNEQFF. DNA for the CDR3: TGCAGTGCACGGTGGACTAGCTCCCATGCGGGCTACAATGAGCAGTTCTTC.

This clonotype was counted between two and nine times. The gene calls are TRBV5-1 and TRBJ2-2; TRBD1 matches at 8 bases. This CDR3 spans 16 amino acids. From germline, CDR1 is SGHRS and CDR2 YFSETQ. V was pared by 4 bases and J by 7 bases, with 12 bases of the junction left unmatched. CDR3 DNA sequence: TGCGCCAGCAGCGAAAGGACAGGGATCGGCGGCGGGGAGCTGTTTTTT. Its protein product is CASSERTGIGGGELFF.

This clonotype has only a few counts. The gene calls are TRBV3-1 and TRBJ2-7; no firm D call. The CDR3 has 17 amino acids. Germline assignment: CDR1 LGHDT and CDR2 YNNKEL (reference sequence). V dropped 10 bases and J dropped 0 bases, with 25 bases sitting between them. The CDR3 nucleotides are TGTGCCACCTCCCAAGATCTGTCCCCGGGTTACTCCTACGAGCAGTACTTC. Its translation is CATSQDLSPGYSYEQYF.

On this clonotype: A much larger clone sits a single nucleotide away, making a read error possible. The chain is built from TRBV4-2 and TRBJ2-2; perhaps D is TRBD1 or TRBD2 (6 bases each). The germline V gene has CDR1 LGHNA and CDR2 YNFKEQ. The CDR3 consists of 13 residues. The CDR3 sequence: CARIRGDTVELFF. The CDR3 DNA sequence: TGTGCCAGGATAAGGGGGGATACCGTGGAGCTGTTTTTT.

At least ten counts were recorded for this clonotype. This chain links TRBV6-1 with TRBJ1-3; no reliable D call. The CDR3 consists of 14 residues. The germline gives CDR1 MNHNS, CDR2 SASEGT. V lost 6 bases and J 1 base, leaving 10 bases between the germline ends. CDR3 nucleotide sequence: TGTGCCAGCAGGGTGGGGAGTTCTGGAAACACCATATATTTT. This sequence encodes CASRVGSSGNTIYF.

This clonotype is categorized as medium-sized. The chain carries TRBV5-1 and TRBJ2-5; 9 bases map to TRBD2. Germline V gives CDR1 SGHRS, CDR2 YFSETQ. CDR3 length: 15 amino acids. Trimming removed 2 bases from V and 5 bases from J; junction bases left unmatched: 7. The CDR3 spells CASSFGSSGEETQYF. DNA of the CDR3: TGCGCCAGCAGCTTCGGCTCTAGCGGGGAGGAGACCCAGTACTTC. Together with reference TRBV5-1 and TRBJ2-5, the CDR3 gives the full variable domain: KAGVTQTPRYLIKTRGQQVTLSCSPISGHRSVSWYQQTPGQGLQFLFEYFSETQRNKGNFPGRFSGRQFSNSRSEMNVSTLELGDSALYLCASSFGSSGEETQYFGPGTRLLVL.

The chain uses TRBV7-7 and TRBJ2-5; TRBD2 matches at 9 bases. This CDR3 region has 18 residues. Looked up from germline, CDR1 is SSHAT and CDR2 is FNYEAQ (reference sequence). After removal of 5 bases from V and 5 bases from J, the junction contained 18 bases not matched to a gene. CDR3 in DNA: TGTGCCAGCAGCCCTTCGGGCATCGGCGGGAGGGGTGGGGAGACCCAGTACTTC. Protein sequence: CASSPSGIGGRGGETQYF.

This clonotype was picked up a small number of times. Mismatch with germline at one junction end may stem from a read error. V gene TRBV6-6 combines with J gene TRBJ1-2; no definite D call. The germline V gene encodes CDR1 MNHNY and CDR2 SVGAGI (reference sequence). The CDR3 spans 13 residues. CDR3 sequence reads: CASSYRTDYGDTF. For the CDR3, the DNA is TGTGCCAGCAGTTACCGGACGGACTATGGCGACACCTTC.